The sequence of this TCR beta chain was determined in a study of T cell responses to AZD1222 COVID-19 vaccine. Study-wide results and limits: Most donors were white British, females outnumbered males, and clonal diversity was possibly underestimated. Reportedly, nearly half of unique spike TCRs recognized epitopes outside B.1.351/B.1.1.7 mutations. At study baseline, merely roughly 6 AZD1222 recipients were seropositive. Two doses of AZD1222 preceded a rise in Spike-specific TCR breadth and depth.

This CDR3 has 13 residues. Trimming left V 9 bases short and J 4 bases short, with 15 bases between. CDR1 and CDR2 from the germline V gene are LNHDA and SQIVND (reference sequence). This clone was seen once. Its antigen is unknown. Sequencing was performed with immunoSEQ multiplex PCR; in TCRdb, only in-frame clones are kept and a portion is missing. Of 100,000 to 150,000 clones in the sample, approximately 92% are singletons; the top ten hold around 1.1%. The source is an adult who received the AZD1222 COVID-19 vaccine. This chain links TRBV19 with TRBJ1-2; D is perhaps TRBD1 (6 bases). The material was peripheral blood, obtained 28 days after the second AZD1222 dose. The CDR3 bases are TGTGCCAGCCTACAGGGAGGTGGCTATGGCTACACCTTC. It codes for CASLQGGGYGYTF.